This paragraph reports one T cell receptor beta chain. V lost 4 bases to trimming and J lost 1 base, with 8 bases between them. Germline CDR1 and CDR2: SGHRS and YFSETQ. This CDR3 has 14 residues. The record originates from a study of blood T cell repertoires in COVID-19. Background on the study: The origin of the acute and convalescent COVID-19 samples was the United States, Italy and Spain. PBMCs, B-cell-depleted T cells, or T cells provided the cDNA or gDNA that made up the material.

Generated by immunoSEQ multiplex PCR, the TCRdb table keeps only in-frame clones and is missing some. Seen here are about 200,000 clones, 80% observed once, and the top ten hold about 7%. Membership in each cohort depended on participant-reported clinical history. The sequenced material came from PBMCs or T cells enriched from blood (not recorded which). V and J are TRBV5-1 and TRBJ2-2; D gene ambiguous. This TCR was sampled from a woman in her forties with acute COVID-19. The CDR3 sequence: CASSMDGNTGELFF. The CDR3 DNA reads as TGCGCCAGCAGCATGGACGGGAACACCGGGGAGCTGTTTTTT.